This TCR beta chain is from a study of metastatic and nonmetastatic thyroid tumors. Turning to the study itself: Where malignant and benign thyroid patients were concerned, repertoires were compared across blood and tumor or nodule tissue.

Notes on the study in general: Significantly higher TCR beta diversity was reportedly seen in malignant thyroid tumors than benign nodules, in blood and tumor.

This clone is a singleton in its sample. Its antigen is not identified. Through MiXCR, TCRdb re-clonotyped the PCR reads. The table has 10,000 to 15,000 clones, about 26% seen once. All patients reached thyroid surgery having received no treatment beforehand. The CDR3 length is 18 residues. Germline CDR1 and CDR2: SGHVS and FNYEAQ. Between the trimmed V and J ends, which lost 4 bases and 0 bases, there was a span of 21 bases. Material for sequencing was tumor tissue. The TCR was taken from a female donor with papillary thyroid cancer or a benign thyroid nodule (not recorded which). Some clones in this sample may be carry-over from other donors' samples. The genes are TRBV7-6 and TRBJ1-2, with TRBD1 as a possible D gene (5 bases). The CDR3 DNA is TGTGCCAGCAGCTCAGGGAGCTCTCAGGGAGGAGCTAACTATGGCTACACCTTC. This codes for CASSSGSSQGGANYGYTF.